The rows below give T cell receptor beta chains drawn from one sample of a study of T cell responses to AZD1222 COVID-19 vaccine. The assay was immunoSEQ multiplex PCR, and TCRdb's table has in-frame clones only and misses some. The sample shows more than 70,000 clones, under 95% of them seen only once. This specimen was peripheral blood, taken on day 0 of AZD1222 vaccination. The receptors were gathered from an adult in good health. Each CDR3 is given with its conserved first and last residue. Where a row states a size, it is once, few, many or the class of an expanded clone; other rows omit it.

j_gene,abundance,v_gene,CDR3aa
TRBJ2-1,.,TRBV25-1,CASSDFNEQFF
TRBJ1-2,.,TRBV30,CAWSIQTGGYTF
TRBJ1-4,.,TRBV14,CASSRGINEKLFF
TRBJ1-5,once,TRBV4-1,CASSQLGHQPQHF
TRBJ1-1,.,TRBV7-8,CASSSTRGTGTEAFF
TRBJ1-1,.,TRBV6-2/TRBV6-3,CASSPPGPGAEAFF
TRBJ2-4,.,TRBV3-1/TRBV3-2,CASSQDARVSAKNIQYF
TRBJ1-1,.,TRBV4-1,CASSQGPGGGTTEAFF
TRBJ2-3,.,TRBV7-2,CASSPGNWNTDTQYF
TRBJ2-5,.,TRBV9,CASSGYTQGTQYF
TRBJ1-2,.,TRBV6-1,CASSEYGYTF
TRBJ1-1,.,TRBV27,CASSRIMSSYMNTEAFF
TRBJ1-1,.,TRBV19,CASSLEGGNTEAFF
TRBJ2-7,once,TRBV19,CARLTDRRYEQYF
TRBJ1-1,.,TRBV5-1,CASSLEGAITEAFF
TRBJ1-1,.,TRBV7-2,CASSLVRAAEAFF
TRBJ1-1,once,TRBV6-5,CASRMTGDEAFF
TRBJ1-4,.,TRBV5-1,CASSSGGTAWGEKLFF
TRBJ1-6,.,TRBV6-5,CASSRQGSSPLHF
TRBJ2-3,once,TRBV7-3,CASSPGGTDTQYF
TRBJ1-1,.,TRBV5-6,CASSLDTEAFF
TRBJ2-3,.,TRBV5-6,CASSLMFEITDTQYF
TRBJ1-5,.,TRBV7-9,CASSYEPTGRTQPQHF
TRBJ1-2,.,TRBV27,CASRGGSKGYTF